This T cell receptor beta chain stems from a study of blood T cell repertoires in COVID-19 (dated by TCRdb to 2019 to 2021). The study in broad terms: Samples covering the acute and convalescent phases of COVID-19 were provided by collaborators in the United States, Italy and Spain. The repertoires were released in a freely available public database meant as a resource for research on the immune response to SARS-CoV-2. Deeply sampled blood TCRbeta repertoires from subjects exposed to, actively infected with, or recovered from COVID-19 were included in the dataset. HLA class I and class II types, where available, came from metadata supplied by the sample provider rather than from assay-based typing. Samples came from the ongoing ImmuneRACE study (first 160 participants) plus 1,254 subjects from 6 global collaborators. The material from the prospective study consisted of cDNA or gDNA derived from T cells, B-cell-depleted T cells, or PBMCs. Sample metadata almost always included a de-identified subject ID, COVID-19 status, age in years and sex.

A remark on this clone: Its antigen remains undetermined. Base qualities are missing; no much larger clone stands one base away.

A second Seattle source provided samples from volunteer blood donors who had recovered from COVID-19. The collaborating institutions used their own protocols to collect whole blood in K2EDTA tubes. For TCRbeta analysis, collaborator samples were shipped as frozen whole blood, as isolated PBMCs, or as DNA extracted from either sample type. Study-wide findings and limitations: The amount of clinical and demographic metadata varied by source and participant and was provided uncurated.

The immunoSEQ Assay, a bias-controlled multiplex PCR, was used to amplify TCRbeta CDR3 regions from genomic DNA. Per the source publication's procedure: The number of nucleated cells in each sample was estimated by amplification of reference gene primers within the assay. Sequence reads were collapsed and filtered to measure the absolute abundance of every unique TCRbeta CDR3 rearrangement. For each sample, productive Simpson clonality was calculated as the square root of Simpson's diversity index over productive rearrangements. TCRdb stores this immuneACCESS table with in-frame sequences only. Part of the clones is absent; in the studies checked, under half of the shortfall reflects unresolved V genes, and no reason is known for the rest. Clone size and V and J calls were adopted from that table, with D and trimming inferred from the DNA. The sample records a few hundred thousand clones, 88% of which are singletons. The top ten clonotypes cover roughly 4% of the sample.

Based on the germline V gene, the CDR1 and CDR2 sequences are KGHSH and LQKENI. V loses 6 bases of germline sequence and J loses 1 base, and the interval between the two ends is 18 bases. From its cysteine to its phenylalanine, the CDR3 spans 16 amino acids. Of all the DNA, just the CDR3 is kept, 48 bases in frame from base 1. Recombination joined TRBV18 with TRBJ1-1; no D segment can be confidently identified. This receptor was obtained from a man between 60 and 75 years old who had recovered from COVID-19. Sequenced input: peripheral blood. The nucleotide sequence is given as TGTGCCAGCTCCAAAACTCCTGAGGTCGGGAACACTGAAGCTTTCTTT. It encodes CASSKTPEVGNTEAFF. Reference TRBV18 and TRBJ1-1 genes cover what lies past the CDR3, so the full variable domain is NAGVMQNPRHLVRRRGQEARLRCSPMKGHSHVYWYRQLPEEGLKFMVYLQKENIIDESGMPKERFSAEFPKEGPSILRIQQVVRGDSAAYFCASSKTPEVGNTEAFFGQGTRLTVV.